The 27 T cell receptor beta chains presented below share a single source sample, sequenced in a study of T-cell reconstitution after alpha-beta-depleted transplantation in children. Preparing the TCRbeta library involved the use of unique molecular identifiers. Each CDR3 protein is one row after TCRdb ran MiXCR on the PCR reads. The table records hundreds of thousands of distinct CDR3 sequences, roughly 12% of them present only once. The starting material was peripheral blood, obtained 180 days after TCRalphabeta/CD19-depleted stem cell transplant. These receptor sequences come from a male patient between 2 and 15 years old who had a stem cell transplant for chronic granulomatous disease, so the T cells may come from the graft donor.

This clonotype was recorded many times. This rearrangement joins TRBV30 to TRBJ2-7; 11 nucleotides agree with TRBD1. V was clipped by 5 bases and J by 5 bases; unmatched bases: 8. This CDR3 spans 14 amino acids. CDR1 GTSNPN and CDR2 SVGIG come from the germline V gene (reference sequence). CDR3 sequence reads: CAWGVWDRGNEQYF. DNA of the CDR3: TGTGCCTGGGGGGTTTGGGACAGGGGGAACGAGCAGTACTTC.

This clonotype has ten or more counts. This rearrangement joins TRBV7-9 to TRBJ2-1, with D hard to call. Looked up from germline, CDR1 is SEHNR and CDR2 is FQNEAQ (reference sequence). The CDR3 length is 12 residues. V was clipped by 3 bases and J by 6 bases, with 6 bases between them. The CDR3 DNA reads TGTGCCAGCAGCTTCCTCTTCAATGAGCAGTTCTTC. Its protein is CASSFLFNEQFF.

There are a few counts of this clonotype. The chain recombines TRBV20-1 with TRBJ1-5, with no clear D. In germline, CDR1 is DFQATT, CDR2 SNEGSKA (reference sequence). This CDR3 is built from 14 residues. V was trimmed by 0 bases and J by 4 bases, leaving 10 bases between them. CDR3 region: CSARDVAANQPQHF. The CDR3 DNA is TGCAGTGCTAGAGATGTGGCCGCTAATCAGCCCCAGCATTTT.

Ten or more counts support this clonotype. This rearrangement joins TRBV28 to TRBJ1-3; 10 nucleotides align to TRBD1. Trimming at V came to 4 bases and at J to 1 base, leaving 4 bases not matched to a gene. Per the germline V gene, CDR1 is MDHEN and CDR2 is SYDVKM. The CDR3 has 16 amino acids. Written as DNA, the CDR3 is TGTGCCAGCAGTTATCCGGGACAGGGGTCTGGAAACACCATATATTTT. Encoded protein: CASSYPGQGSGNTIYF.

This clonotype was picked up many times. The chain links TRBV20-1 to TRBJ2-1; 7 nucleotides line up with TRBD2. The CDR3 totals 13 residues. The germline CDR1 and CDR2 sequences are DFQATT and SNEGSKA (reference sequence). The chain's CDR3 is CSSRSGNYNEQFF. The CDR3 region has the DNA TGCAGCTCGAGGAGCGGGAACTACAATGAGCAGTTCTTC.

This clonotype was seen many times. The CDR3 nucleotides read TGCAGCGTTGAAGTCCCGGGCTCAGGGGACATTCAGTACTTC. This encodes CSVEVPGSGDIQYF. This chain links TRBV29-1 with TRBJ2-4; weak D call: TRBD1 (6 bases). Per the germline V gene, CDR1 is SQVTM and CDR2 is ANQGSEA. This CDR3 spans 14 amino acids. V lost 1 base, J lost 8 bases, and 15 bases lay in between.

The CDR3 DNA sequence: TGTGCCAGCTCACGTGAACCTATCAATGAGCAGTTCTTC. Its translation is CASSREPINEQFF. The chain employs TRBV18 and TRBJ2-1; D is ambiguous. The length of the CDR3 is 13 residues. The V and J ends lost 4 bases and 6 bases respectively, with 10 bases between them. The V gene's germline CDR1 is KGHSH and CDR2 LQKENI.

This clonotype was seen once. A much larger clone sits a single nucleotide away, making a read error possible. The chain has TRBV18 and TRBJ2-1; 7 bases fit TRBD2. Germline trimming cut 3 bases from V and 8 bases from J; bases unmatched to any gene: 16. This CDR3 contains 17 residues. CDR1 is KGHSH, CDR2 LQKENI, per germline. The CDR3 nucleotides are TGTGCCAGCTCACCGGCCTACACTAGCGTGAGTAGGGATGAGCAGTTCTTC. Amino acid sequence: CASSPAYTSVSRDEQFF.

This clonotype was recorded at least ten times. This chain joins TRBV7-9 and TRBJ2-3, with 7 bases lining up with TRBD1. V was pared by 3 bases and J by 6 bases, with 6 bases of the junction left unmatched. Germline lookup yields CDR1 SEHNR and CDR2 FQNEAQ (reference sequence). The CDR3 is 14 residues long. The CDR3 DNA reads TGTGCCAGCAGCTTTGAGGGGGCCGGGGATACGCAGTATTTT. Protein product: CASSFEGAGDTQYF.

This clonotype has a count of ten or more. The rearrangement uses TRBV12-3 or TRBV12-4 and TRBJ1-1, with D possibly being TRBD1 (5 bases). Trimming took off 5 bases at V and 1 base at J, with 20 bases between the two ends. The length of the CDR3 is 17 residues. CDR3 sequence (DNA): TGTGCCAGCAGTATAACCCGGGACCGTCAGGGGAACACTGAAGCTTTCTTT. It translates to CASSITRDRQGNTEAFF.

This clonotype has ten or more counts. The gene calls are TRBV7-2 and TRBJ2-2; D ambiguous. The V gene's germline CDR1 is SGHTA and CDR2 FQGNSA. CDR3 length equals 16 residues. V was pared by 5 bases and J by 6 bases, with 19 bases between. CDR3 protein: CASSPVFGRRAGELFF. The CDR3 DNA follows: TGTGCCAGCAGCCCAGTTTTTGGTAGACGCGCCGGGGAGCTGTTTTTT.

The CDR3 coding sequence is TGTGCCAGCAGTTTGAGGACAGTTGCTGATCAGCCCCAGCATTTT. It is translated as CASSLRTVADQPQHF. The chain recombines TRBV12-3 or TRBV12-4 with TRBJ1-5, with a possible D match to TRBD1 (6 bases). The CDR3 is 15 residues long. The V end was cut by 3 bases, the J end by 5 bases, with 14 bases between.

This clonotype occurred many times. The chain joins TRBV12-3 or TRBV12-4 to TRBJ2-3, with 9 bases lining up with TRBD2. The CDR3 runs 16 residues. J was trimmed by 0 bases and V by 4 bases; bases with no gene match: 5. The CDR3 spells CASSSLAGSSTDTQYF. The CDR3 bases are TGTGCCAGCAGTTCGCTAGCGGGATCTAGCACAGATACGCAGTATTTT.

Details on this clonotype: One end of the junction varies from germline; a read error may be responsible. CDR3: CASSFWDRALPWDF. The CDR3 nucleotides are TGTGCCAGCAGCTTTTGGGACAGGGCCCTCCCATGGGACTTC. The chain links TRBV7-2 to TRBJ2-7; 9 bases are shared with TRBD1. Germline lookup yields CDR1 SGHTA and CDR2 FQGNSA. The CDR3 is 14 amino acids.

This clonotype was counted between two and nine times. The chain carries TRBV30 and TRBJ2-1, with D possibly TRBD1 on 6 matching bases. The CDR3 runs to 13 residues. The germline gives CDR1 GTSNPN, CDR2 SVGIG (reference sequence). Between the trimmed V and J ends, which lost 0 bases and 4 bases, there was a span of 7 bases. DNA of the CDR3: TGTGCCTGGAGTGTAACAGGGTACAATGAGCAGTTCTTC. It translates to CAWSVTGYNEQFF.

This clonotype has just one count. The V call is TRBV11-2, the J call TRBJ1-4; possibly TRBD1 for D (6 bases). The germline V gene has CDR1 SGHAT and CDR2 FQNNGV. The CDR3 spans 16 residues. The V and J ends lost 1 base and 8 bases respectively, with 17 bases between them. CDR3 sequence: CASSLGGTRGKEKLFF. DNA of the CDR3: TGTGCCAGCAGCTTAGGAGGAACCAGGGGAAAGGAAAAACTGTTTTTT.

The table lists this clonotype with many counts. The chain is built from TRBV7-3 and TRBJ1-1; possible D gene TRBD1, 6 bases. Trimming pared 5 bases from V and 0 bases from J, leaving 10 bases between. CDR1 SGHTA and CDR2 FQGTGA come from the germline V gene. The CDR3 sequence is 14 residues long. For the CDR3, the DNA is TGTGCCAGCAGCGCGGACAGTATGAACACTGAAGCTTTCTTT. The encoded protein is CASSADSMNTEAFF.

The sample holds many counts of this clonotype. The chain recombines TRBV9 with TRBJ2-1, with unresolved D. The CDR3 totals 17 residues. Trimming took off 1 base at V and 0 bases at J, with 14 bases between the two ends. Germline values: CDR1 SGDLS, CDR2 YYNGEE. The CDR3 region has the DNA TGTGCCAGCAGCGTAAGCCCTCGGGCTAGCTCCTACAATGAGCAGTTCTTC. Translated: CASSVSPRASSYNEQFF.

The table lists this clonotype with a few counts. This rearrangement joins TRBV7-6 to TRBJ1-1; TRBD1 is a possible D gene (5 bases). The CDR3 consists of 18 residues. Looked up from germline, CDR1 is SGHVS and CDR2 is FNYEAQ. Trimming pared 7 bases from V and 1 base from J, leaving 25 bases between. The CDR3 sequence is CASKPLQGATKTNTEAFF. The CDR3 nucleotides read TGTGCCAGCAAACCCCTCCAAGGGGCGACAAAAACGAACACTGAAGCTTTCTTT. Filled out from reference TRBV7-6 and TRBJ1-1, the complete variable domain reads GAGVSQSPRYKVTKRGQDVALRCDPISGHVSLYWYRQALGQGPEFLTYFNYEAQQDKSGLPNDRFSAERPEGSISTLTIQRTEQRDSAMYRCASKPLQGATKTNTEAFFGQGTRLTVV.

The sample holds a few counts of this clonotype. The chain has TRBV3-1 and TRBJ2-7; D is uncertain. In germline, CDR1 is LGHDT, CDR2 YNNKEL (reference sequence). Trimming left V 1 base short and J 5 bases short, with 12 bases between. CDR3 size: 14 residues. Here the CDR3 reads CASSQVDSSDEQYF. For the CDR3, the DNA is TGTGCCAGCAGCCAAGTAGATAGCAGCGACGAGCAGTACTTC.

V and J are TRBV3-1 and TRBJ2-5; 11 nucleotides match TRBD2. CDR1 LGHDT and CDR2 YNNKEL come from the germline V gene (reference sequence). The CDR3 is 19 residues long. Germline trimming cut 3 bases from V and 1 base from J; bases unmatched to any gene: 13. CDR3 nucleotides: TGTGCCAGCAGCCATGCCCCGGGACTAGCGGCCTTTCCCCAAGAGACCCAGTACTTC. Its protein is CASSHAPGLAAFPQETQYF.

This clonotype was seen ten or more times. The rearrangement uses TRBV10-3 and TRBJ2-6; D unresolved. The CDR3 consists of 15 residues. CDR1 and CDR2 (germline): ENHRY, SYGVKD. Trimming took off 2 bases at V and 0 bases at J, with 5 bases between the two ends. CDR3 sequence reads: CAISEGDSGANVLTF. In nucleotides, the CDR3 is TGTGCCATCAGTGAGGGAGACTCTGGGGCCAACGTCCTGACTTTC.

This clonotype appeared many times. The V gene is TRBV12-3 or TRBV12-4, the J gene TRBJ2-2; TRBD1 matches at 7 bases. CDR3 size: 19 residues. Trimming at V came to 1 base and at J to 1 base, leaving 12 bases not matched to a gene. The CDR3 loop is CASSLGSLTGPKNTGELFF. In nucleotides, the CDR3 is TGTGCCAGCAGTTTAGGGAGTTTGACAGGGCCTAAGAACACCGGGGAGCTGTTTTTT.

In its sample, this clonotype was seen many times. The gene calls are TRBV9 and TRBJ2-3; D call uncertain. Germline assignment: CDR1 SGDLS and CDR2 YYNGEE. V was pared by 0 bases and J by 0 bases, with 11 bases between. The CDR3 totals 16 residues. In nucleotides, the CDR3 is TGTGCCAGCAGCGTAGTGTCCCAGACTAGCACAGATACGCAGTATTTT. Translation gives CASSVVSQTSTDTQYF.

This clonotype occurred a few times. The rearrangement uses TRBV19 and TRBJ2-5; possible D gene TRBD1, 6 bases. V was trimmed by 8 bases and J by 0 bases, leaving 10 bases between them. This CDR3 comprises 13 residues. The V gene's germline CDR1 is LNHDA and CDR2 SQIVND (reference sequence). CDR3 sequence: CASSRQDQETQYF. The CDR3 DNA reads as TGTGCCAGTTCGAGACAGGACCAAGAGACCCAGTACTTC.

The CDR3 DNA reads as TGTGCCAGTCAGCGGGAGGGCCTGTCTGGGGCCAACGTCCTGACTTTC. It yields the protein CASQREGLSGANVLTF. This chain joins TRBV19 and TRBJ2-6, with 10 bases fitting TRBD2. This CDR3 spans 16 amino acids. The V and J ends lost 8 bases and 1 base, in that order; junction bases with no gene match: 5. CDR1 and CDR2 (germline): LNHDA, SQIVND (reference sequence).

This clonotype was counted many times. This chain links TRBV2 with TRBJ2-1; TRBD1 agrees at 11 bases. Looked up from germline, CDR1 is SNHLY and CDR2 is FYNNEI. This CDR3 has 14 residues. J was trimmed by 13 bases and V by 6 bases; bases with no gene match: 11. The CDR3 nucleotides are TGTGCCAGCAGCGAGGACAGGGGGCGCTTTGGTCAGTTCTTC. Amino acids: CASSEDRGRFGQFF. Variable domain in full (rest from reference TRBV2 and TRBJ2-1): EPEVTQTPSHQVTQMGQEVILRCVPISNHLYFYWYRQILGQKVEFLVSFYNNEISEKSEIFDDQFSVERPDGSNFTLKIRSTKLEDSAMYFCASSEDRGRFGQFFGPGTRLTVL.